Listed below are T cell receptor beta chains from one sample, sequenced in a study of shared clonotypes between healthy human individuals. Clones were read by immunoSEQ multiplex PCR, and TCRdb kept only the in-frame ones, dropping some. The sample carries around 2.5 million clones, over 85% recorded once. The specimen sequenced was naive CD4+ T cells from PBMCs. These TCRs come from a man aged 18 to 30 in good health. Some clones in this sample may be carry-over from other donors' samples. Each CDR3 is given with its conserved first and last residue. Fields, in order: clone size, V gene, J gene, CDR3 protein. Only part of the rows carry a size: once, few, many, or a class if the clone is expanded.

>.|TRBV4-1|TRBJ2-1
CASSQTRTSGIYEQFF
>.|TRBV11-2|TRBJ2-6
CAGSPFGTGANVLTF
>.|TRBV7-3|TRBJ2-1
CASSLIGGFSSYNEQFF
>few|TRBV28|TRBJ2-7
CASIPAWDSPYEQYF
>.|TRBV4-1|TRBJ2-1
CASSQAGLAGPYNEQFF
>.|TRBV5-1|TRBJ2-5
CASSLRVLAGALTETQYF
>.|TRBV7-2|TRBJ2-7
CASSLATAGLAASYEQYF
>.|TRBV14|TRBJ2-2
CASSQVGNTGELFF
>.|TRBV28|TRBJ1-5
CASTIIGVRSAQHF
>.|TRBV9|TRBJ2-2
CASSVAPSRGTGELFF
>.|TRBV7-2|TRBJ2-3
CASSTGTSGARGTQYF
>.|TRBV29-1|TRBJ2-5
CSVDSGSETQYF
>.|TRBV5-1|TRBJ2-1
CASSLGTSGDYNEQFF
>.|TRBV7-3|TRBJ2-1
CASSLIGQGYEQFF
>.|TRBV5-5|TRBJ1-2
CASSLYSGVDGYTF
>once|TRBV5-1|TRBJ2-2
CASSLGISTGELFF
>.|TRBV6-1|TRBJ2-3
CASRDPGAASDTQYF
>.|TRBV6-1|TRBJ1-5
CASSAYRGQGNQPQHF
>.|TRBV5-1|TRBJ2-1
CASSLGGSPVNEQFF
>.|TRBV5-1|TRBJ1-2
CASSFGTPIWGYTF
>once|TRBV5-4|TRBJ2-5
CARGYGPQETQYF
>.|TRBV5-4|TRBJ2-7
CASSLEGFPSYEQYF
>once|TRBV5-5|TRBJ1-1
CASSLTAPTLEAFF
>.|TRBV5-1|TRBJ2-7
CASSVLGVPDEQYF
>.|TRBV19|TRBJ2-1
CASSIGPHTSGRIRNEQFF
>.|TRBV21-1|TRBJ1-2
CASNQRQNNYGYTF
>.|TRBV7-2|TRBJ2-7
CASTTISGDPSYEQYF
>.|TRBV28|TRBJ2-3
CASSLLAGGNTDTQYF
>.|TRBV27|TRBJ1-4
CASSFRSATNEKLFF
>.|TRBV5-4|TRBJ2-1
CASSLQSGTSYNEQFF
>.|TRBV19|TRBJ2-7
CASKGEGAYEQYF
>.|TRBV6-5|TRBJ1-3
CASSLQGAGNTIYF
>.|TRBV19|TRBJ2-5
CASSIDVRTAQETQYF
>once|TRBV20-1|TRBJ1-1
CSAESTEAFF
>.|TRBV27|TRBJ2-7
CASSPRRDVSSGGSSYEQYF
>once|TRBV19|TRBJ2-7
CASSTRGGPYEQYF
>.|TRBV7-9|TRBJ2-1
CASSPVGLAGETYNEQFF
>.|TRBV19|TRBJ2-1
CASSIIRAASGAKQFF
>.|TRBV5-1|TRBJ2-5
CASRPREGQETQYF
>.|TRBV28|TRBJ2-1
CASRPSEGLATYNEQFF
>.|TRBV28|TRBJ1-1
CATNGGGLGNTEAFF
>.|TRBV5-1|TRBJ2-1
CASRSGYSYNEQFF
>once|TRBV28|TRBJ1-2
CASSLGFFAIYGYTF
>once|TRBV7-2|TRBJ1-2
CASSLAESTGGYTF
>.|TRBV5-8|TRBJ2-7
CASRSRLAGAEQYF
>.|TRBV10-3|TRBJ2-3
CAITGADTQYF
>.|TRBV10-3|TRBJ2-7
CASAWRLAYEQYF
>.|TRBV28|TRBJ1-1
CASSQFGRTNTEAFF
>.|TRBV19|TRBJ2-7
CASSIDGYWDEQYF
>.|TRBV4-3|TRBJ2-2
CASSQDPRAITGELFF
>.|TRBV10-3|TRBJ2-1
CAISESWETEQFF